The entry below describes one T cell receptor (beta chain). These data come from a study of PD-L1 blockade in urothelial cancer. Time point here: pretreatment peripheral blood. Here immunoSEQ multiplex PCR was the method, and the copy in TCRdb shows in-frame clones only, minus some. The data hold roughly 90,000 clones, with more than 70% observed a single time. Trimming removed 4 bases at V and 2 bases at J, with 13 bases between. The germline V gene has CDR1 SGHDT and CDR2 YYEEEE. The CDR3 contains 15 residues. This material consisted of PBMCs, taken around atezolizumab (anti-PD-L1) treatment. The chain joins TRBV5-6 to TRBJ1-3, with D possibly being TRBD1 (5 bases). This receptor was obtained from a woman older than 75 with urothelial cancer. The chain's CDR3 is CASSRKGLPGNTIYF. The CDR3 coding sequence is TGTGCCAGCAGCCGTAAGGGGCTCCCTGGAAACACCATATATTTT.